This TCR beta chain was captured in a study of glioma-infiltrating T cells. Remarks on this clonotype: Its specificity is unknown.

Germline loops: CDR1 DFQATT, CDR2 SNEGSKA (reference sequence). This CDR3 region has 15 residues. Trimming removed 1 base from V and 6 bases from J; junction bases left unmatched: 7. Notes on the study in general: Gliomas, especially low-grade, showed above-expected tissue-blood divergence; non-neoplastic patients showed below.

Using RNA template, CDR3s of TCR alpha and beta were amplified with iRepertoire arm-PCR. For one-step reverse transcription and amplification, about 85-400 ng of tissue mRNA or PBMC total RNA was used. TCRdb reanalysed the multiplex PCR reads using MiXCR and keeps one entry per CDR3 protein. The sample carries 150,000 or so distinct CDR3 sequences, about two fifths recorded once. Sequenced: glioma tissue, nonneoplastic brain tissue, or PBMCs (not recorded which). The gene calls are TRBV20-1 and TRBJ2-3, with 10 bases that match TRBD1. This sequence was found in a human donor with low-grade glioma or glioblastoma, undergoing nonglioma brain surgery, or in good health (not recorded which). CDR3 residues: CSARASSDRGDTQYF. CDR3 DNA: TGCAGTGCTAGAGCCAGCTCGGACAGGGGGGATACGCAGTATTTT.